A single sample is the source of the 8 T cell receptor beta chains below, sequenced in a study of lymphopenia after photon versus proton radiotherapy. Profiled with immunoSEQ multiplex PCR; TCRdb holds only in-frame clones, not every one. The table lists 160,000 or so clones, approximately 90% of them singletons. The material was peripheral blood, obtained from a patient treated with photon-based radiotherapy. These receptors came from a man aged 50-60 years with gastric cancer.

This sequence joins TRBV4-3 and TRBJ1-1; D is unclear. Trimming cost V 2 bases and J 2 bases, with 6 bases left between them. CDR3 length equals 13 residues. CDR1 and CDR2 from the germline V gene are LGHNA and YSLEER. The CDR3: CASSQWRNTEAFF. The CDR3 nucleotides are TGCGCCAGCAGCCAATGGAGAAACACTGAAGCTTTCTTT.

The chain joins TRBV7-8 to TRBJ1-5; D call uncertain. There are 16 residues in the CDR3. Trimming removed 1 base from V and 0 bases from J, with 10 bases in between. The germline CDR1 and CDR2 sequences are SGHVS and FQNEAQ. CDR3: CASSLVGQYSNQPQHF. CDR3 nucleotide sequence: TGTGCCAGCAGCTTAGTAGGGCAGTATAGCAATCAGCCCCAGCATTTT.

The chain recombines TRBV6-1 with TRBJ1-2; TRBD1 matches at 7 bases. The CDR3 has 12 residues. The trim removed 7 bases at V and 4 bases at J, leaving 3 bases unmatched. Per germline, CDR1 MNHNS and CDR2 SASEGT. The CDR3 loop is CASNRGAYGYTF. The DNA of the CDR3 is TGTGCCAGCAACAGGGGTGCCTATGGCTACACCTTC.

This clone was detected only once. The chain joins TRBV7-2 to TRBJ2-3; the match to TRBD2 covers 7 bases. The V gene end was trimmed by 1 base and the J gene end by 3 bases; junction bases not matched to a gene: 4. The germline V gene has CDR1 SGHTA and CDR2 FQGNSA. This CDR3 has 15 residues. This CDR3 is CASSLVGGSTDTQYF. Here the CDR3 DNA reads TGTGCCAGCAGCTTAGTCGGCGGGAGTACAGATACGCAGTATTTT.

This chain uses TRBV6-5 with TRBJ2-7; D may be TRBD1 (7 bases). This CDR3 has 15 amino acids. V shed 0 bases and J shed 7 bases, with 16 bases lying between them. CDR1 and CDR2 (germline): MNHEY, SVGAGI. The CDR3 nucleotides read TGTGCCAGCAGTTACTCGCAGGGGGGATCGGAAGAGCAGTACTTC. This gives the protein CASSYSQGGSEEQYF.

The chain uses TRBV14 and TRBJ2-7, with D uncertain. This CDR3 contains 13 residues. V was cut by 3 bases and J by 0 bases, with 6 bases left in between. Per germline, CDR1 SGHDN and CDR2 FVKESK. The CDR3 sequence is CASSHGNSYEQYF. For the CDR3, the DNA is TGTGCCAGCAGCCATGGAAACTCCTACGAGCAGTACTTC. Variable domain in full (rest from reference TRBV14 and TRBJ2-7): EAGVTQFPSHSVIEKGQTVTLRCDPISGHDNLYWYRRVMGKEIKFLLHFVKESKQDESGMPNNRFLAERTGGTYSTLKVQPAELEDSGVYFCASSHGNSYEQYFGPGTRLTVT.

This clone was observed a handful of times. DNA of the CDR3: TGTGCCTGGAGGCAAACTAGCGGGAGTACTCTGTACTTC. Translation gives CAWRQTSGSTLYF. V usage is TRBV30 and J usage is TRBJ2-7, with 11 bases matching TRBD2. Germline V gene data show CDR1 as GTSNPN and CDR2 as SVGIG (reference sequence). This CDR3 is 13 amino acids long. J gave up 12 bases and V 3 bases, and 10 bases lay outside the gene matches.

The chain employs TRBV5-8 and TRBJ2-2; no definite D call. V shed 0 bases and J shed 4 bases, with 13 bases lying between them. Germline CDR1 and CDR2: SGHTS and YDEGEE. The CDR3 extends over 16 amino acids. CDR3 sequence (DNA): TGTGCCAGCAGCTTGGGATTAGTGGCTATCACCGGGGAGCTGTTTTTT. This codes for CASSLGLVAITGELFF.